This TCR beta chain was sequenced during a study of blood T cell repertoires in COVID-19. As for the study in general: COVID-19 samples, acute and convalescent, were from the United States, Italy and Spain. T cells, B-cell-depleted T cells, or PBMCs provided the cDNA or gDNA that served as material.

Original processing methods: Amplification of reference gene primers was used by the study to estimate nucleated cell counts. Measured with immunoSEQ multiplex PCR; TCRdb has only the in-frame clones, and not every one. From that table come the V and J calls and clone size; the DNA was used to work out D and trimming. The table records about 300,000 clones, around 83% of them present only once. The sample holds a few counts of this clone. Germline V gives CDR1 LGHNT, CDR2 FRNRAP. This CDR3 spans 15 amino acids. Trimming cost V 6 bases and J 7 bases, with 19 bases left between them. Sequencing was done on a sample of peripheral blood. The rearrangement joins TRBV12-5 to TRBJ2-1; perhaps TRBD2 as D (5 bases). The receptor's source is a woman aged 45-59 years with acute or convalescent COVID-19. CDR3 DNA sequence: TGTGCTAGTGGCCCTTCCCCCGTGGGAGAGAATGAGCAGTTCTTC. Protein product: CASGPSPVGENEQFF. Looking up the rest from reference TRBV12-5 and TRBJ2-1 gives the full variable domain: DARVTQTPRHKVTEMGQEVTMRCQPILGHNTVFWYRQTMMQGLELLAYFRNRAPLDDSGMPKDRFSAEMPDATLATLKIQPSEPRDSAVYFCASGPSPVGENEQFFGPGTRLTVL.